These T cell receptor beta chains were read from a single sample in a study of cytomegalovirus exposure and HLA in healthy donors. Clones were read by immunoSEQ multiplex PCR, and TCRdb kept only the in-frame ones, dropping some. This table holds 150,000 to 200,000 clones, approximately 82% found once. Sample: PBMCs. The receptors here all came from a male donor in good health and CMV-seronegative. Both conserved end residues are part of each CDR3. Fields, in order: clone size, D gene, V gene, J gene, CDR3 DNA, CDR3 protein. D genes are given only for firm matches. Clone size appears in some rows only: once, few, many, or a class for an expanded clone.

.	TRBD2	TRBV7-9	TRBJ2-3	TGTGCCAGCAGGCTGCTAGCGGGAGACGCAGATACGCAGTATTTT	CASRLLAGDADTQYF
.	.	TRBV11-2	TRBJ2-1	TGTGCCAGCAGCCTTGGGAGCAATGAGCAGTTCTTC	CASSLGSNEQFF
few	TRBD1	TRBV4-1	TRBJ1-2	TGCGCCAGCAGCCGAAGCCCGGGACAGGGGGTCTATGGCTACACCTTC	CASSRSPGQGVYGYTF
.	.	TRBV29-1	TRBJ1-5	TGCAGCGTTGTCGCTAACAATCAGCCCCAGCATTTT	CSVVANNQPQHF
.	.	TRBV28	TRBJ2-5	TGTGCCAGCAGTTATTTTAGTGTAACCCAGTACTTC	CASSYFSVTQYF
.	TRBD2	TRBV19	TRBJ2-1	TGTGCCAGTAGTTTCCTGAGCGGGGGGGTAGGAAATGAGCAGTTCTTC	CASSFLSGGVGNEQFF
.	TRBD1	TRBV7-9	TRBJ1-2	TGTTCCAGCAGCGAAGGGACAGACTATGGCTACACCTTC	CSSSEGTDYGYTF
few	TRBD2	TRBV19	TRBJ2-1	TGTGCCAGTAGTATAGATCGTATGCCCAGCGGGGCAAGCTCCTACAATGAGCAGTTCTTC	CASSIDRMPSGASSYNEQFF
.	TRBD1	TRBV7-9	TRBJ1-4	TGTGCCAGCAGCTTAGCAGGGGGCAATGAAAAACTGTTTTTT	CASSLAGGNEKLFF
.	.	TRBV29-1	TRBJ1-2	TGCAGCGTAGACACAAAAAAGGGAGCGGGCTACACCTTC	CSVDTKKGAGYTF
few	.	TRBV4-3	TRBJ2-2	TGCGCCAGCAGCCAGAGGCTAGCTGCCACCGGGGAGCTGTTTTTT	CASSQRLAATGELFF
.	.	TRBV7-8	TRBJ2-3	TGTGCCAGCAGCCCTTCAGCAGATACGCAGTATTTT	CASSPSADTQYF
.	TRBD1	TRBV13	TRBJ1-1	TGTGCCAGCAGCCCCGGGACAGCCCAAGGGGCTTTCTTT	CASSPGTAQGAFF
.	TRBD1	TRBV19	TRBJ1-5	TGTGCCAGTAGTATAGGGACAGGGTTTCAGCCCCAGCATTTT	CASSIGTGFQPQHF
.	.	TRBV28	TRBJ2-7	TGTGCCAGCAGTTCCGCGAGGGTGCCGCCGTACGAGCAGTACTTC	CASSSARVPPYEQYF
.	TRBD1	TRBV18	TRBJ1-2	TGTGCCAGCTCATTGAGGGACAGAAGCCAAAGGGACTATGGCTACACCTTC	CASSLRDRSQRDYGYTF
.	TRBD1	TRBV6-6	TRBJ2-3	TGTGCCAGCAGCCGCGGACAGGCACCCACAGATACGCAGTATTTT	CASSRGQAPTDTQYF
.	TRBD1	TRBV4-2	TRBJ2-7	TGTGCCAGCAGCCAGCGACAGGGGGCCCCCTACGAGCAGTACTTC	CASSQRQGAPYEQYF
.	.	TRBV21-1	TRBJ2-3	TGTGCCAGCAGGTTCCGGGACAGTCGCCGCACAGATACGCAGTATTTT	CASRFRDSRRTDTQYF
once	TRBD1	TRBV18	TRBJ1-5	TGTGCCAGCTCACCGACAGGGCCCGAGTCCCAGCATTTT	CASSPTGPESQHF
.	TRBD1	TRBV7-8	TRBJ1-1	TGTGCCAGCAGGCCTAAGGGGGCGACCAACACTGAAGCTTTCTTT	CASRPKGATNTEAFF
few	.	TRBV6-5	TRBJ1-2	TGTGCCAGCAGATCCCGGCCACAGGGAGGCTACACCTTC	CASRSRPQGGYTF
.	.	TRBV11-3	TRBJ2-2	TGTGCCAGCAGCTTGAGCGCCGGGGAGCTGTTTTTT	CASSLSAGELFF
few	.	TRBV9	TRBJ1-2	TGTGCCAGCAGCGCGGGGGGGGCAGGCTCTAACTATGGCTACACCTTC	CASSAGGAGSNYGYTF
few	.	TRBV19	TRBJ2-2	TGTGCCAGTAGTATTGGCAGATTCACCGGGGAGCTGTTTTTT	CASSIGRFTGELFF
.	.	TRBV7-6	TRBJ2-2	TGTGCCAGCAGCTTAAGAGCGTCCGCGAACACCGGGGAGCTGTTTTTT	CASSLRASANTGELFF
few	.	TRBV5-6	TRBJ2-7	TGTGCCAGCAGCTTCCAGCGGAACTACGAGCAGTACTTC	CASSFQRNYEQYF
.	TRBD1	TRBV7-8	TRBJ2-2	TGTGCCAGCAGCTTAGTTCAGGGGGCGATTTCCATCGGGGAGCTGTTTTTT	CASSLVQGAISIGELFF
.	TRBD2	TRBV19	TRBJ2-7	TGTGCCAGTAGTTCAAGACTAGCGGGAGATTATCCCTACGAGCAGTACTTC	CASSSRLAGDYPYEQYF
.	TRBD1	TRBV28	TRBJ2-5	TGTGCCAGCAGAAAAAACCGGGACAGAGAGACCCAGTACTTC	CASRKNRDRETQYF
few	TRBD2	TRBV19	TRBJ2-5	TGTGCCAGTAGTCCGATCCAAAGCGGGAGATACCAAGAGACCCAGTACTTC	CASSPIQSGRYQETQYF
.	.	TRBV5-1	TRBJ2-5	TGCGCCAGCAGCGGGCCAGAGGGTGAGACCCAGTACTTC	CASSGPEGETQYF
.	.	TRBV6-1	TRBJ1-5	TGTGCCAGCAGTGAAGGCAGGGTAACAAATCAGCCCCAGCATTTT	CASSEGRVTNQPQHF
.	TRBD1	TRBV7-8	TRBJ2-1	TGTGCCAGCAGCCCAACCGGACAGGGGCTCAATGAGCAGTTCTTC	CASSPTGQGLNEQFF
few	.	TRBV6-1	TRBJ2-4	TGTGCCAGCAGTGAACAGGGGACGAACATTCAGTACTTC	CASSEQGTNIQYF
.	TRBD1	TRBV2	TRBJ1-5	TGTGCCAGCAGTGGACAGGGGGCAGGGAATCAGCCCCAGCATTTT	CASSGQGAGNQPQHF